This T cell receptor (beta chain) was sequenced in a study of T-cell reconstitution after alpha-beta-depleted transplantation in children. Trimming took off 1 base at V and 5 bases at J, with 8 bases between the two ends. This CDR3 has 13 amino acids. CDR1 and CDR2 (germline): LGHDT, YNNKEL (reference sequence). Whole-study results and caveats: Reportedly, roughly two months post-transplant, alpha-beta T cells arose from several hundred expanded graft clones.

Unique molecular identifiers were incorporated during preparation of the TCRbeta library. TCRdb ran MiXCR on the PCR reads and lists one entry per CDR3 protein. The profile shows around 700,000 distinct CDR3 sequences, around 14% of them singletons. Worth noting for this clonotype: Its antigen is as yet unknown.

The V gene is TRBV3-1, the J gene TRBJ2-5; D is unresolved. The sequence was collected from a girl aged 2 to 10 with congenital amegakaryocytic thrombocytopenia, due to receive a stem cell transplant. The input for sequencing was PBMCs, taken before TCRalphabeta/CD19-depleted stem cell transplant. The DNA for the CDR3 is TGTGCCAGCAGCCAAGCTACGGCTGAGACCCAGTACTTC. This sequence encodes CASSQATAETQYF.